This T cell receptor (beta chain) originates from a study of blood T cell repertoires in COVID-19. Background on the study: Samples of COVID-19 (acute and convalescent) were obtained from the United States, Italy and Spain. The cDNA or gDNA used as material had been derived from T cells, B-cell-depleted T cells, or PBMCs.

How the authors handled the data: From reference gene primer amplification, estimates of nucleated cell counts were derived. The data were produced by immunoSEQ multiplex PCR, yet TCRdb's version contains in-frame clones alone and is incomplete. The V and J calls and the clone size are those of that table, but D and trimming were determined from the DNA. The sample carries about 100,000 clones, roughly 80% recorded once. V was shortened by 2 bases and J by 10 bases, with 14 bases between the two germline ends. Germline V lookup: CDR1 SGHTA, CDR2 FQGNSA. The CDR3 covers 13 residues. This clone ranks as medium-sized.

Sequencing was done on a sample of peripheral blood. The receptor's source is a man aged 65 to 79 with active or convalescent COVID-19. The V gene is TRBV7-2, the J gene TRBJ1-2, with D hard to call. CDR3 in amino acids: CASSLYGLADYTF. CDR3 DNA: TGTGCCAGCAGCTTATACGGGTTAGCGGACTACACCTTC.